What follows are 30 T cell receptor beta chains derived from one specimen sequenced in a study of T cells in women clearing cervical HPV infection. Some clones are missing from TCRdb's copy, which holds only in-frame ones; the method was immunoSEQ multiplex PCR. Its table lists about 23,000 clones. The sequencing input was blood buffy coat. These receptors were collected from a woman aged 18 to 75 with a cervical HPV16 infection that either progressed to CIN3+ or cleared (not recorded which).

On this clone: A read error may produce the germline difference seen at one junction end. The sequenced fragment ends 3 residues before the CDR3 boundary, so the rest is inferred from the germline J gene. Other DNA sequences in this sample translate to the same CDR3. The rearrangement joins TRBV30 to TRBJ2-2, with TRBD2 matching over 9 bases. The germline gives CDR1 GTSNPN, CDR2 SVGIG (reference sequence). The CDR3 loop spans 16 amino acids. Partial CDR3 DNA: TGTGCCTGGAGTGTATTCGGGACTAGCTACACGGGGGAG. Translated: CAWSVFGTSYTGE. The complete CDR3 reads CAWSVFGTSYTGELFF.

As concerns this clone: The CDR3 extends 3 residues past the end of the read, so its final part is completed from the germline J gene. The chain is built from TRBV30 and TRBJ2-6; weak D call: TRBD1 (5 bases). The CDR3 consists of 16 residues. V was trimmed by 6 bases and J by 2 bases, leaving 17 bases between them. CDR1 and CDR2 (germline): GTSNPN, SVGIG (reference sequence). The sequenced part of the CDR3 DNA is TGTGCCTGCTCGATCCTGGCAGGGCCTGGGGCCAACGTC. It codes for CACSILAGPGANV. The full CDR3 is CACSILAGPGANVLTF.

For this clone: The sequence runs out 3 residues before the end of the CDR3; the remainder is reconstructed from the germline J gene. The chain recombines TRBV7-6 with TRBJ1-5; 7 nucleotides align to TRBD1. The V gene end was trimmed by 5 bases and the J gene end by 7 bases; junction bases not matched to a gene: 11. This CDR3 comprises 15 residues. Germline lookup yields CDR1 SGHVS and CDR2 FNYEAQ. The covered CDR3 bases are TGTGCCAGCAGCCCCCCCCGACAGGGAGGCCAGCCC. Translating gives CASSPPRQGGQP. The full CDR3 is CASSPPRQGGQPQHF.

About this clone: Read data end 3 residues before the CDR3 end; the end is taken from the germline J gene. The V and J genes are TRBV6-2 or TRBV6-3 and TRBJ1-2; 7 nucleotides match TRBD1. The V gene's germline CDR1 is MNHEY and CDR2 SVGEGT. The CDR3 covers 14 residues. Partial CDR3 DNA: TGTGCCAGCAGCCGACAGGGATCGACAGATACC. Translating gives CASSRQGSTDT. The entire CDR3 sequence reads CASSRQGSTDTYTF.

The CDR3 protein is CASSYYYPTYEQYF. The sequenced CDR3 bases are TGCGCCAGCAGCTACTACTACCCGACCTACGAG. The chain uses TRBV5-1 and TRBJ2-7; the D is unclear. The missing CDR3 end, 3 residues past where the read stops, is filled in from the germline J gene. The CDR3 covers 14 residues. The germline gives CDR1 SGHRS, CDR2 YFSETQ. The V and J ends lost 3 bases and 2 bases respectively, with 12 bases between them.

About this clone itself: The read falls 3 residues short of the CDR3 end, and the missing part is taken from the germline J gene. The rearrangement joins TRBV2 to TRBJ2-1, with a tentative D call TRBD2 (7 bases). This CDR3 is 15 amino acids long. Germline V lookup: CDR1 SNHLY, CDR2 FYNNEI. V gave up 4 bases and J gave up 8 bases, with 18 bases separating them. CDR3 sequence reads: CASSVTRRGGDEQFF. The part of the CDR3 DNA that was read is TGTGCCAGCAGTGTAACGCGGAGGGGGGGGGATGAG.

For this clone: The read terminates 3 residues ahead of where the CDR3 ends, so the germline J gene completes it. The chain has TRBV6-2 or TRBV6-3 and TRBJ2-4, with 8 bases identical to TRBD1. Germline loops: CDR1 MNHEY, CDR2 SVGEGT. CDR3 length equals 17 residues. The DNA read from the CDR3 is TGTGCCAGCAGCTTCCCCCAGGGGGCGAATTCTTACTATGGT. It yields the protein CASSFPQGANSYYG. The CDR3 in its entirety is CASSFPQGANSYYGQYF.

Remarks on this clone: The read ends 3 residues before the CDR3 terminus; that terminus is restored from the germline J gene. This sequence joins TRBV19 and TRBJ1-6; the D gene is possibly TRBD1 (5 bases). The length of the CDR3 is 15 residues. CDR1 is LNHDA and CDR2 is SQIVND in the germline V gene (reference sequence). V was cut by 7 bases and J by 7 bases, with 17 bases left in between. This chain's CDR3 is CASTNAGHKNSPLHF. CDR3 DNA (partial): TGTGCCAGTACCAACGCCGGACACAAAAATTCACCC.

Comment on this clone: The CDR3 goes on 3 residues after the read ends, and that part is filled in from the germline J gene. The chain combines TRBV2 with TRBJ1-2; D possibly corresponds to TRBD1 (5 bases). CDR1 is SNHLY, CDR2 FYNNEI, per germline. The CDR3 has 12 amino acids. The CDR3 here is CASSEEAGGYTF. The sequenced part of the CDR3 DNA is TGTGCCAGCAGTGAAGAGGCAGGGGGC. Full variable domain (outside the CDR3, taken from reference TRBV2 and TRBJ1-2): EPEVTQTPSHQVTQMGQEVILRCVPISNHLYFYWYRQILGQKVEFLVSFYNNEISEKSEIFDDQFSVERPDGSNFTLKIRSTKLEDSAMYFCASSEEAGGYTFGSGTRLTVV.

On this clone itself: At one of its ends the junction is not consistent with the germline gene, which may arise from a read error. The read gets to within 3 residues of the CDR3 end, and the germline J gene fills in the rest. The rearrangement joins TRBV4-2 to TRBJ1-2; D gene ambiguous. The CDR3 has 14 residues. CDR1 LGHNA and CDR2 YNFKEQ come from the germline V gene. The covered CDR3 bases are TGCGCCAGCAGCCAAGAGGTCTATCTCTATGGC. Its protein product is CASSQEVYLYG. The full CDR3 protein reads CASSQEVYLYGYTF.

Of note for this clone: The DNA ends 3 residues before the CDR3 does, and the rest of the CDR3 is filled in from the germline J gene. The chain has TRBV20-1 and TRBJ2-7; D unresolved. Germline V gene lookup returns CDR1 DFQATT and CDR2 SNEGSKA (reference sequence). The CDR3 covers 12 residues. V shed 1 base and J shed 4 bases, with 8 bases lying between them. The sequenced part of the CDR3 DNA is TGCAGTGCTAGAGGATCGCAGTACGAG. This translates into CSARGSQYE. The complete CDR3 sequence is CSARGSQYEQYF.

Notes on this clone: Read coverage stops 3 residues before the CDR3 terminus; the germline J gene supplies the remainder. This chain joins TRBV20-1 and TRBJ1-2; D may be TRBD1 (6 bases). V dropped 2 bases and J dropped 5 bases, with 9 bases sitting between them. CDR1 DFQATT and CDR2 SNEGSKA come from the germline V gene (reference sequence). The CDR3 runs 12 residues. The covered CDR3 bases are TGCAGTGCTAGATCAACAGGGTATGGC. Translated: CSARSTGYG. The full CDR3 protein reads CSARSTGYGYTF.

The CDR3 loop reads CSVEFATGGRETQYF. CDR3 bases read: TGCAGCGTTGAATTCGCGACAGGGGGCCGGGAGACC. This sequence joins TRBV29-1 and TRBJ2-5, with 10 bases matching TRBD1. With the read ending 3 residues before the CDR3 end, the germline J gene is used to fill in that end. Germline loops: CDR1 SQVTM, CDR2 ANQGSEA. The length of the CDR3 is 15 residues. Trimming took 2 bases from V and 5 from J; bases not matched to a gene: 8.

CDR3 bases read: TGTGCCAGCAGCTTGGCCCAAGCGGCCAACAATGAG. The encoded protein is CASSLAQAANNE. The whole CDR3 protein is CASSLAQAANNEQFF. The rearrangement uses TRBV5-8 and TRBJ2-1; maybe TRBD2 (5 bases). The CDR3 end falls 3 residues outside the read, so it is completed with the germline J gene. The CDR3 loop spans 15 amino acids. Trimming pared 0 bases from V and 5 bases from J, leaving 12 bases between. Per germline, CDR1 SGHTS and CDR2 YDEGEE.

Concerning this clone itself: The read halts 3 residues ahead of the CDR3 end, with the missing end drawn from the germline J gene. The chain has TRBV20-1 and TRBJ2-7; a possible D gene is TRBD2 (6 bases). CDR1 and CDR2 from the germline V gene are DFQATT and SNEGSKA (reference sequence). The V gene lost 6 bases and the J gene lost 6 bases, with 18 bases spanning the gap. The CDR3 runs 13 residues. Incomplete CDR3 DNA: TGCAGTGCGGAACGACTAGTTCTGGGCGAG. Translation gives CSAERLVLGE. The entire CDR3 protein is CSAERLVLGEQYF.

CDR3 protein: CASSPLGARADKNIQYF. The CDR3 bases that were read are TGTGCCAGTAGTCCTTTGGGAGCCAGGGCGGACAAAAACATT. The rearrangement links TRBV19 to TRBJ2-4; D might be TRBD1 or TRBD2, each matching 5 bases. The sequenced fragment ends 3 residues before the CDR3 boundary, so the rest is inferred from the germline J gene. There are 17 residues in the CDR3. V lost 5 bases to trimming and J lost 3 bases, with 20 bases between them. Germline V lookup: CDR1 LNHDA, CDR2 SQIVND (reference sequence).

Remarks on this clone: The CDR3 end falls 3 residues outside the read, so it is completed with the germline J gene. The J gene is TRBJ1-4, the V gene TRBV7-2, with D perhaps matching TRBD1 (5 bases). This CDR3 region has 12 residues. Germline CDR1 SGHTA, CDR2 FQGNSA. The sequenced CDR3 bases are TGTGCCAGCAGCTTCCCCGGGGGGGAA. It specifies CASSFPGGE. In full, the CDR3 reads CASSFPGGELFF.

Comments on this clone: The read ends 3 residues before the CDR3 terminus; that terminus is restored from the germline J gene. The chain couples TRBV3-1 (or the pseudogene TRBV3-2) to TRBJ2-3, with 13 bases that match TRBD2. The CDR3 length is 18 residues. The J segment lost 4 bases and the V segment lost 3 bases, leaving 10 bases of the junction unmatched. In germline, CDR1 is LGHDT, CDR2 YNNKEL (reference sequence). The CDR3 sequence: CASSHTSGRARIADTQYF. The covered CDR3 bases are TGTGCCAGCAGCCACACTAGCGGGAGGGCCCGTATTGCAGATACG.

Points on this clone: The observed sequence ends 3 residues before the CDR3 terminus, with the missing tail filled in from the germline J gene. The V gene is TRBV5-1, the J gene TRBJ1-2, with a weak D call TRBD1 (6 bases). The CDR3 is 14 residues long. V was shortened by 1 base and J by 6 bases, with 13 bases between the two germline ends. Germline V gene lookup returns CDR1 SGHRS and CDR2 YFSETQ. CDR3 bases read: TGCGCCAGCAGCTTGAGGAGCAGGGGACATGGC. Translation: CASSLRSRGHG. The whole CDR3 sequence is CASSLRSRGHGYTF.

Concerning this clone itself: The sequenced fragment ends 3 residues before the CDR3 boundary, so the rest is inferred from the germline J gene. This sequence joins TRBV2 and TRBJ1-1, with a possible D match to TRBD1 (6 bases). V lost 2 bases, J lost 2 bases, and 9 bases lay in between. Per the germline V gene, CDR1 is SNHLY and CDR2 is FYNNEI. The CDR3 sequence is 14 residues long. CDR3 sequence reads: CASSERTANTEAFF. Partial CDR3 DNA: TGTGCCAGCAGTGAAAGGACAGCAAACACTGAA.

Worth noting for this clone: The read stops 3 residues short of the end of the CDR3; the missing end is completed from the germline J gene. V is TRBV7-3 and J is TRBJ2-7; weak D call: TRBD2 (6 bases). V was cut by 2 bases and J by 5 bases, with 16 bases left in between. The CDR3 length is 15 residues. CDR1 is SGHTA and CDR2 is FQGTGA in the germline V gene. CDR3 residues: CASSLSRDSLNEQYF. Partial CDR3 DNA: TGTGCCAGCAGCTTATCGCGGGATTCCCTCAACGAG. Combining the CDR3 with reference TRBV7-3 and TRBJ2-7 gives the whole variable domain GAGVSQTPSNKVTEKGKYVELRCDPISGHTALYWYRQSLGQGPEFLIYFQGTGAADDSGLPNDRFFAVRPEGSVSTLKIQRTERGDSAVYLCASSLSRDSLNEQYFGPGTRLTVT.

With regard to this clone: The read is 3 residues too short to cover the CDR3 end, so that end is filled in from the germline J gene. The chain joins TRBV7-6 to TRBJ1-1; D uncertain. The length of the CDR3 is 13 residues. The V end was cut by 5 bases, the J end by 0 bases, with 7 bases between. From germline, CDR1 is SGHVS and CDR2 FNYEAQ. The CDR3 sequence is CASSPTMNTEAFF. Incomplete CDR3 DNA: TGTGCCAGCAGCCCGACAATGAACACTGAA.

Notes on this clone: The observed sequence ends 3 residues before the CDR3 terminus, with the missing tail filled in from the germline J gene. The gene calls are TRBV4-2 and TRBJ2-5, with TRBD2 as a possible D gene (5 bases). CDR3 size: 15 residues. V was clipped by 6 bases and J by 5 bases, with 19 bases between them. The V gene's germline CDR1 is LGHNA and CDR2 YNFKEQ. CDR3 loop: CASRPGAGSMETQYF. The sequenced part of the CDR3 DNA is TGTGCCAGCAGGCCAGGTGCGGGTAGTATGGAGACC.

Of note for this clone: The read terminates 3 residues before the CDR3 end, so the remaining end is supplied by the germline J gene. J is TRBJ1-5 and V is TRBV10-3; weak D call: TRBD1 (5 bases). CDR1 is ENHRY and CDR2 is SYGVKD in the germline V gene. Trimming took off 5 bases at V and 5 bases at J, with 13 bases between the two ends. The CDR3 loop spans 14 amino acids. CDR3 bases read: TGTGCCATCAGTCCGGGACTGGACGATCAGCCC. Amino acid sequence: CAISPGLDDQP. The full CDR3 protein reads CAISPGLDDQPQHF.

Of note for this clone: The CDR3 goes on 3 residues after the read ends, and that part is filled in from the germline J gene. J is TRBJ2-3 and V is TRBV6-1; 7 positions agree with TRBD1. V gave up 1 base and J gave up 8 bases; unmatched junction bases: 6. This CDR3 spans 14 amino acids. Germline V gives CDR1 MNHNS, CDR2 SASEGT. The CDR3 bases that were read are TGTGCCAGCAGTGAAGGAGGACAGGATGGTACG. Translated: CASSEGGQDGT. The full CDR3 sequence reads CASSEGGQDGTQYF.

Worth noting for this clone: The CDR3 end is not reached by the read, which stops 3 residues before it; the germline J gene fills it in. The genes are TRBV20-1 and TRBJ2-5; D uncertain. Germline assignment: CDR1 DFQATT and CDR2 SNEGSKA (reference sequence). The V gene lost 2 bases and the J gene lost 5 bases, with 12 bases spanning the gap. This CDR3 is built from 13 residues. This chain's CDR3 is CSARLPDWETQYF. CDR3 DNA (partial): TGCAGTGCTAGACTACCCGATTGGGAGACC.

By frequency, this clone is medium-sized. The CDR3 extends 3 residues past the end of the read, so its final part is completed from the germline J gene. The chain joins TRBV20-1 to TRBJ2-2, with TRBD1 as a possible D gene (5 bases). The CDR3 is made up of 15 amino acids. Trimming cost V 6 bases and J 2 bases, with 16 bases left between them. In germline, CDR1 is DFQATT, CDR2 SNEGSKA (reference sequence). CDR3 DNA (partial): TGCAGTGCAACAGACAGCAGCTCTAACACCGGGGAG. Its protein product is CSATDSSSNTGE. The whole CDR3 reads CSATDSSSNTGELFF.

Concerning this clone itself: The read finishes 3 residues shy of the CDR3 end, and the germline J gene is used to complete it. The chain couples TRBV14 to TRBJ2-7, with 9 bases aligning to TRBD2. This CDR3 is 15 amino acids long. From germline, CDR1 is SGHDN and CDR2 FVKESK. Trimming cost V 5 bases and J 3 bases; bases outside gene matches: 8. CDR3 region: CASSGGTSWYYEQYF. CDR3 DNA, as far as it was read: TGTGCCAGCAGCGGGGGGACTAGCTGGTACTACGAG.

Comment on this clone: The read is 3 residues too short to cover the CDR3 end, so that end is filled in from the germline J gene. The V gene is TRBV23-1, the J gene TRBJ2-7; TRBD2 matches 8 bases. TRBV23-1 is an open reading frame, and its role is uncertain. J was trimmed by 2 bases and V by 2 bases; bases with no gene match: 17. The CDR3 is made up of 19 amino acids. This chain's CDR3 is CASSQTTKFKGRGAYEQYF. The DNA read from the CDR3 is TGCGCCAGCAGTCAAACCACCAAATTCAAGGGGCGGGGGGCCTACGAG.

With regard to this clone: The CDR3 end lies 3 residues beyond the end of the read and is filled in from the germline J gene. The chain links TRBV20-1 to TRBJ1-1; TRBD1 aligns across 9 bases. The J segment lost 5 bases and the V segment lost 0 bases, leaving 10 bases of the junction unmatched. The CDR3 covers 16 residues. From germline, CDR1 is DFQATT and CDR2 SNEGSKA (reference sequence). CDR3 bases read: TGCAGTGCTAGAGAGAGGACAGGGGTATCAAGAACTGAA. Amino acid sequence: CSARERTGVSRTE. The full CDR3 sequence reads CSARERTGVSRTEAFF.